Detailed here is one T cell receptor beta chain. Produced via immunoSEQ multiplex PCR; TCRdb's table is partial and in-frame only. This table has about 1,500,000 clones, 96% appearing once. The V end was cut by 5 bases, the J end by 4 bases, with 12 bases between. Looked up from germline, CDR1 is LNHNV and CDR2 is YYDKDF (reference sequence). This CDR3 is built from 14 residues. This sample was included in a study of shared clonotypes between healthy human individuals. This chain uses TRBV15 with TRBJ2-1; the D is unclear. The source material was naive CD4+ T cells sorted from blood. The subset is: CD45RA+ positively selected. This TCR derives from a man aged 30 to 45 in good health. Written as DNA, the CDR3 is TGTGCCACCAGCCCTAGTACGGGTTACAATGAGCAGTTCTTC. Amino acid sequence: CATSPSTGYNEQFF. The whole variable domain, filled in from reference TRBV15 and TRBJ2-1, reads DAMVIQNPRYQVTQFGKPVTLSCSQTLNHNVMYWYQQKSSQAPKLLFHYYDKDFNNEADTPDNFQSRRPNTSFCFLDIRSPGLGDTAMYLCATSPSTGYNEQFFGPGTRLTVL.